This T cell receptor (beta chain) stems from a study of cytomegalovirus exposure and HLA in healthy donors. V lost 4 bases, J lost 2 bases, and 7 bases stayed unmatched. The CDR3 covers 17 residues. Germline CDR1 is SGHAT and CDR2 is FQNNGV. The table came from immunoSEQ multiplex PCR; TCRdb's copy has only in-frame clones and leaves some out. The table lists some 84,000 clones, just over 90% of them singletons, with about 1.9% in the top ten. The receptor was isolated from a young man in good health and CMV-seronegative. Sequenced: PBMCs. This chain uses TRBV11-2 with TRBJ1-6; 8 bases are a match to TRBD1. Here the CDR3 DNA reads TGTGCCAGCAGCTCGAAAATGACAGGGGCCTATAATTCACCCCTCCACTTT. It is translated as CASSSKMTGAYNSPLHF.